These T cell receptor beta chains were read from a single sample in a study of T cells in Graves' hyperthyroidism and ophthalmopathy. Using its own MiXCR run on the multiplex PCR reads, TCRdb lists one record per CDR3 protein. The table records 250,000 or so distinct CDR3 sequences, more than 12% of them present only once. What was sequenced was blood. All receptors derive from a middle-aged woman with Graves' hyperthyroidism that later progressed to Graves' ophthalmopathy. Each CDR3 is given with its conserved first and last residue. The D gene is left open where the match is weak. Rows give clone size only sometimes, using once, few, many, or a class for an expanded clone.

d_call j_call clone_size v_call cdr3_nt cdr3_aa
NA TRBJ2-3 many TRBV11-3 TGTGCCAGCAGCATGACTGTAGCCCTCACAGATACGCAGTATTTT CASSMTVALTDTQYF
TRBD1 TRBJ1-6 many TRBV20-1 TGCAGTGCAAGGGACAGGGATCCTATAGTTTCACCCCTCCACTTT CSARDRDPIVSPLHF
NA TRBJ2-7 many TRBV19 TGTGCCAGTAGTATCTCGGGAAGCGGCTACGAGCAGTACTTC CASSISGSGYEQYF
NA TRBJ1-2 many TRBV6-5 TGTGCCAGCAGTTACACTACTACTAACTATGGCTACACCTTC CASSYTTTNYGYTF
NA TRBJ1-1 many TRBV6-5 TGTGCCAGCAGTTACGGTAGGCAGGGGAACACTGAAGCTTTCTTT CASSYGRQGNTEAFF
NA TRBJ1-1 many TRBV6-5 TGTGCCAGCAGTTACTCGAACTTGGTGGTTTTCACTGAAGCTTTCTTT CASSYSNLVVFTEAFF
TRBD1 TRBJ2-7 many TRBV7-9 TGTGCCAGCAGCTTATCCGGGACAGACTACGAGCAGTACTTC CASSLSGTDYEQYF
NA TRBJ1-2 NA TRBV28 TGTGCCAGCAGTTTGCGGGACCACTATGGCTACACCTTC CASSLRDHYGYTF
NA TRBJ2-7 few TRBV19 TGTGCCAGTGCAGAGGGGGGACGGGACGAGCAGTACTTC CASAEGGRDEQYF
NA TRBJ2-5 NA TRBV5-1 TGCGCCAGCATCGGCGGTGGTATCCAAGAGACCCAGTACTTC CASIGGGIQETQYF
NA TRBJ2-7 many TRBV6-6 TGTGCCAGCAGTTACGGCCAGGGCGGACCAAACTACGAGCAGTACTTC CASSYGQGGPNYEQYF
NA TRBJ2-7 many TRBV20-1 TGCAGTGCTAGTCGAGGCTCCGACCCCTACGAGCAGTACTTC CSASRGSDPYEQYF
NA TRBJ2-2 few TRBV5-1 TGCGCCAGCAGCCCGGAAGGGGGGGCCGGGGAGCTGTTTTTT CASSPEGGAGELFF
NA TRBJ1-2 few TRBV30 TGTGCCTGGAAGTATACCGACCGTAACTATGGCTACACCTTC CAWKYTDRNYGYTF
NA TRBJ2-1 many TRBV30 TGTGCCTGGAGTCCCGGGTTTAACGGCATTACGAGAGAGCAGTTCTTC CAWSPGFNGITREQFF
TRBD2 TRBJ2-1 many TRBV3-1 TGTGCCAGCAGCCAAGATTGGCGGGAGAAAAATGAGCAGTTCTTC CASSQDWREKNEQFF